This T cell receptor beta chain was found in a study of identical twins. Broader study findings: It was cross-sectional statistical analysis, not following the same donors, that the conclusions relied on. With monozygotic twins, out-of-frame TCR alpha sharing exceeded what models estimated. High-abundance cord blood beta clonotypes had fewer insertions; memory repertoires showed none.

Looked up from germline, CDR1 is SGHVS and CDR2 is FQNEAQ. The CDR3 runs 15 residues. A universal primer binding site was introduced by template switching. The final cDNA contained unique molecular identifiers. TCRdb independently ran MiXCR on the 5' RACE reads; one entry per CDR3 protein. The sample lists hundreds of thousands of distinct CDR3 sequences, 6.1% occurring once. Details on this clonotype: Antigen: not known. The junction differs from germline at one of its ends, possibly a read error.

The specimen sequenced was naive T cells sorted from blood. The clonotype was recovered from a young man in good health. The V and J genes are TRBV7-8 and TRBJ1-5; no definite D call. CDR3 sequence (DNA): TGTGCCACCAGCTTAGGATCAGGCCCTAATCAGCCCCAGCATTTT. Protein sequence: CATSLGSGPNQPQHF.